This section outlines one TCR beta chain sequence together with its context. Its antigen is unknown. The data are from a study of spatial heterogeneity in lung cancer. Study at large: There were, on average, more than 8.5 raw-read appearances for each unique TCR and UMI combination.

Overall study results and limits: At tumor resection, ubiquitous expanded TCRs were detected in blood more often than later.

J lost 3 bases, V lost 5 bases, and 4 bases had no gene match. Per the germline V gene, CDR1 is SEHNR and CDR2 is FQNEAQ (reference sequence). CDR3 length: 15 residues. The time point: sample taken at primary tumor resection. Sequencing of whole RNA from tumor, nontumor lung or frozen PBMC involved no sorting. The donor population consisted of about 75 patients with untreated, early-stage non-small cell lung cancer. TCRdb analysed the 5' RACE reads with MiXCR anew, one entry per CDR3 protein. The sample records 28,000 or so distinct CDR3 sequences, around 13% being singletons. The clonotype was recovered from a female donor with early-stage non-small cell lung cancer. This material consisted of PBMCs, taken at surgery. The chain recombines TRBV7-9 with TRBJ2-7; 13 nucleotides line up with TRBD2. CDR3 bases: TGTGCCAGCAGCCACGGACTAGCGGGAGTCTACGAGCAGTACTTC. It yields the protein CASSHGLAGVYEQYF.